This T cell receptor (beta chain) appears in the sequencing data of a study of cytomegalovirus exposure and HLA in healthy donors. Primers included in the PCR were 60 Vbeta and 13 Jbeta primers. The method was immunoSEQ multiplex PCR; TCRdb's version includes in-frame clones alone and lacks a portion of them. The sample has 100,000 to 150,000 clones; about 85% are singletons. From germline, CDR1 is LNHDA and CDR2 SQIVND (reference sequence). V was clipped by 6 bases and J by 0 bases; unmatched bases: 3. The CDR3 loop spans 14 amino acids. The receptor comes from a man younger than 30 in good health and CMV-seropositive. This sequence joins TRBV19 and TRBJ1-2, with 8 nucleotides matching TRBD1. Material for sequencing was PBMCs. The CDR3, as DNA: TGTGCCAGTAGGAGGACAGGGTCTAACTATGGCTACACCTTC. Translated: CASRRTGSNYGYTF.